The sequence of this T cell receptor beta chain was determined in a study of OX40 agonist ivuxolimab in advanced cancers. This clone was seen a few times. Its matching antigen is unknown. V gave up 0 bases and J gave up 4 bases, with 6 bases separating them. The CDR3 spans 13 residues. Germline CDR1 MNHEY, CDR2 SVGAGI. Libraries were prepared by immunoSEQ multiplex PCR; TCRdb keeps only in-frame clonotypes and omits some of them. Among tens of thousands of clones listed, around 86% were seen once. Study results and caveats: Compared with CD4+, CD8+ T cells on average had more expanded clones.

The TCR sequence derives from an adult with an advanced solid tumor such as melanoma, head and neck, liver or kidney cancer. The rearrangement links TRBV6-5 to TRBJ1-2, with unresolved D. The sequencing used CD4+ or CD8+ T cells sorted from blood, collected in a trial of the OX40 agonist ivuxolimab. Written as DNA, the CDR3 is TGTGCCAGCAGTTACTCGGACCTCTATGGCTACACCTTC. Translating it yields CASSYSDLYGYTF.